One and the same sample provided the 32 T cell receptor beta chains below, sequenced in a study of T cells in Graves' hyperthyroidism and ophthalmopathy. There were TCR beta CDR3 regions amplified from RNA transcripts. Carried out on the TCR CDR3, a first-round RT-PCR used the HTBI primer set. TCRdb called the multiplex PCR reads again in MiXCR, with one record for every CDR3 protein. Of over 650,000 distinct CDR3 sequences in the sample, around 17% were seen once. Input material: blood. The receptors were gathered from a man aged 18 to 35 with Graves' hyperthyroidism.

The chain is built from TRBV6-2 or TRBV6-3 and TRBJ2-5; D may be TRBD1 (6 bases). Germline CDR1 is MNHEY and CDR2 is SVGEGT. The CDR3 has 14 amino acids. V was shortened by 0 bases and J by 4 bases, with 9 bases between the two germline ends. The CDR3 DNA reads as TGTGCCAGCAGTTACTCGAGACAGGCAGAGACCCAGTACTTC. This encodes CASSYSRQAETQYF.

With regard to this clonotype: This sequence may be a read error, since a much larger clone differs from it by one base. The chain recombines TRBV3-1 with TRBJ1-2; D unresolved. The CDR3 has 14 residues. Germline V gene sequence: CDR1 LGHDT, CDR2 YNNKEL (reference sequence). CDR3 loop: CANSQDDGSRGYTF. The CDR3 region has the DNA TGTGCCAACAGCCAAGATGACGGTTCTCGGGGCTACACCTTC.

Notes on this clonotype: One junction end does not reproduce the germline sequence, and a read error may be involved. The CDR3: CASSLVGTGGGEKLSF. CDR3 in DNA: TGTGCCAGCAGTTTAGTCGGGACAGGGGGGGGTGAAAAACTGTCTTTT. The chain links TRBV27 to TRBJ1-4; 11 bases are shared with TRBD1. This CDR3 region has 16 residues. CDR1 is MNHEY and CDR2 is SMNVEV in the germline V gene (reference sequence).

This clonotype was seen only a few times. The rearrangement links TRBV9 to TRBJ1-1; no clear D gene. CDR3 size: 13 residues. V was cut by 4 bases and J by 3 bases, with 10 bases left in between. CDR1 and CDR2 from the germline V gene are SGDLS and YYNGEE. The CDR3: CASSRFWDTEAFF. DNA for the CDR3: TGTGCCAGCAGCCGATTCTGGGACACTGAAGCTTTCTTT.

CDR3: CASGLVFSGQFHSNQPQHF. The CDR3 nucleotides are TGTGCTAGTGGTTTGGTCTTCTCGGGACAGTTCCATAGCAATCAGCCCCAGCATTTT. The V and J genes are TRBV12-5 and TRBJ1-5, with 7 nucleotides matching TRBD1. The length of the CDR3 is 19 residues. Germline CDR1 is LGHNT and CDR2 is FRNRAP. The junction had 11 bases not matched to a gene; V was cut back by 0 bases and J by 0 bases.

The table lists this clonotype with many counts. The chain joins TRBV20-1 to TRBJ1-1; D is unclear. Trimming stripped 0 bases from V and 4 bases from J, with 9 bases between. Germline CDR1 DFQATT, CDR2 SNEGSKA (reference sequence). This CDR3 comprises 13 residues. CDR3 DNA: TGCAGTGCTAGAGATGGTCCGGCCACTGAAGCTTTCTTT. This translates into CSARDGPATEAFF.

The CDR3 here is CASSLEVWQGLMETQYF. DNA of the CDR3: TGTGCCAGCAGCTTAGAGGTTTGGCAGGGGTTAATGGAGACCCAGTACTTC. The chain uses TRBV7-8 and TRBJ2-5, with a weak D call TRBD1 (6 bases). V dropped 1 base and J dropped 5 bases, with 20 bases sitting between them. The V gene's germline CDR1 is SGHVS and CDR2 FQNEAQ. The CDR3 contains 17 residues.

This clonotype showed up just once. This sequence joins TRBV6-1 and TRBJ2-1, with 9 bases matching TRBD2. Germline V gene lookup returns CDR1 MNHNS and CDR2 SASEGT. With 4 bases clipped from V and 9 bases from J, the junction kept 10 bases outside the gene matches. The CDR3 length is 15 residues. The CDR3 DNA follows: TGTGCCAGCAGTGGCGAGGTAGCGGGAGCGAGTGAGCAGTTCTTC. Residues: CASSGEVAGASEQFF.

This clonotype came up a few times. The chain is built from TRBV7-8 and TRBJ1-5; D remains unclear. Trimming took off 2 bases at V and 2 bases at J, with 13 bases between the two ends. Germline lookup yields CDR1 SGHVS and CDR2 FQNEAQ. The CDR3 runs 16 residues. The DNA of the CDR3 is TGTGCCAGCAGCTTAAGGGCGGGCTCGCGCAATCAGCCCCAGCATTTT. Translated, it gives CASSLRAGSRNQPQHF.

This clonotype was observed a few times. This chain connects TRBV20-1 to TRBJ2-7, with TRBD2 identical over 14 bases. The CDR3 runs 18 residues. Germline V lookup: CDR1 DFQATT, CDR2 SNEGSKA (reference sequence). V was clipped by 5 bases and J by 5 bases; unmatched bases: 17. CDR3: CSAPRRESGTSGSHEQYF. The CDR3 bases are TGCAGTGCTCCCCGTAGGGAGTCCGGGACTAGCGGGAGTCACGAGCAGTACTTC.

This chain connects TRBV6-1 to TRBJ1-2; D gene uncertain. V gave up 6 bases and J gave up 7 bases, with 15 bases separating them. In germline, CDR1 is MNHNS, CDR2 SASEGT. This CDR3 is 13 amino acids long. The CDR3 DNA reads TGTGCCAGCAGGAAGGACTCTGGCTCTGGCTACACCTTC. The encoded protein is CASRKDSGSGYTF.

This clonotype was seen ten or more times. The V call is TRBV7-9, the J call TRBJ2-1, with D hard to call. V was shortened by 8 bases and J by 4 bases, with 9 bases between the two germline ends. Germline CDR1 SEHNR, CDR2 FQNEAQ (reference sequence). This CDR3 is 12 amino acids long. In DNA, the CDR3 is TGTGCCAGCGCCCACACATACAATGAGCAGTTCTTC. Amino acids: CASAHTYNEQFF. Variable domain in full (rest from reference TRBV7-9 and TRBJ2-1): DTGVSQNPRHKITKRGQNVTFRCDPISEHNRLYWYRQTLGQGPEFLTYFQNEAQLEKSRLLSDRFSAERPKGSFSTLEIQRTEQGDSAMYLCASAHTYNEQFFGPGTRLTVL.

In this sample, this clonotype turned up a few times. V is TRBV5-1 and J is TRBJ2-7; 7 nucleotides line up with TRBD2. Looked up from germline, CDR1 is SGHRS and CDR2 is YFSETQ. Germline trimming cut 4 bases from V and 2 bases from J; bases unmatched to any gene: 12. The CDR3 contains 16 residues. This chain's CDR3 is CASSPSGGGRAYEQYF. The CDR3 nucleotides read TGCGCCAGCAGCCCCTCGGGAGGAGGGAGGGCCTACGAGCAGTACTTC.

The table lists this clonotype with many counts. The genes are TRBV20-1 and TRBJ2-1; D unclear. Germline V gene data show CDR1 as DFQATT and CDR2 as SNEGSKA (reference sequence). The CDR3 loop spans 11 amino acids. The chain's CDR3 is CSQGSWTEQFF. The CDR3 DNA sequence: TGCAGCCAAGGCTCGTGGACTGAGCAGTTCTTC.

A few counts support this clonotype. The gene calls are TRBV5-8 and TRBJ2-3; unclear D gene. Trimming pared 4 bases from V and 1 base from J, leaving 13 bases between. CDR1 and CDR2 from the germline V gene are SGHTS and YDEGEE. CDR3 length: 15 amino acids. The DNA of the CDR3 is TGTGCCAGCAGCCCTCGGATGGAACGCACAGATACGCAGTATTTT. As protein: CASSPRMERTDTQYF. The full variable domain, its missing parts supplied by reference TRBV5-8 and TRBJ2-3, is EAGVTQSPTHLIKTRGQQATLRCSPISGHTSVYWYQQALGLGLQFLLWYDEGEERNRGNFPPRFSGRQFPNYSSELNVNALELEDSALYLCASSPRMERTDTQYFGPGTRLTVL.

Details on this clonotype: A much larger clone lies one base from this, so it may be a read error. In this CDR3 the conserved last residue, phenylalanine or tryptophan, is missing, so a read error is likely. The J gene is TRBJ2-7, the V gene TRBV20-1; D gene unclear. The CDR3 runs to 13 residues. Trimming stripped 3 bases from V and 2 bases from J, with 11 bases between. Germline assignment: CDR1 DFQATT and CDR2 SNEGSKA (reference sequence). The CDR3 region is CSASRVLTYEQYY. CDR3 nucleotides: TGCAGTGCTAGTCGGGTGCTTACCTACGAGCAGTACTAC.

This clonotype was seen a handful of times. This CDR3 reads CASSTTTSLETQYF. In DNA, the CDR3 is TGTGCCAGCAGTACGACGACCAGCCTGGAGACCCAGTACTTC. The rearrangement links TRBV6-1 to TRBJ2-5; D gene uncertain. The CDR3 length is 14 residues. V was cut by 5 bases and J by 5 bases, with 15 bases left in between. The V gene's germline CDR1 is MNHNS and CDR2 SASEGT.

J is TRBJ2-2 and V is TRBV3-1; unclear D gene. V was pared by 1 base and J by 8 bases, with 8 bases between. Per germline, CDR1 LGHDT and CDR2 YNNKEL (reference sequence). There are 13 residues in the CDR3. The CDR3 coding sequence is TGTGCCAGCAGCCAAGTAGACGGAGGGGAGCTGTTTTTT. Translating it yields CASSQVDGGELFF.

This clonotype was seen a handful of times. This chain joins TRBV6-2 or TRBV6-3 and TRBJ2-3; 12 bases line up with TRBD2. The CDR3 runs 18 residues. Germline V gene sequence: CDR1 MNHEY, CDR2 SVGEGT. Trimming removed 2 bases from V and 1 base from J; junction bases left unmatched: 7. In nucleotides, the CDR3 is TGTGCCAGCAGTTACGAGACTAGCGGGAGCGAGGGCACAGATACGCAGTATTTT. Amino acid sequence: CASSYETSGSEGTDTQYF.

This clonotype was detected only a few times. V and J are TRBV19 and TRBJ1-2; maybe TRBD1 (5 bases). In germline, CDR1 is LNHDA, CDR2 SQIVND (reference sequence). The ends were cut back, 7 bases at V and 1 base at J, with 13 bases in the middle. The CDR3 loop spans 14 amino acids. The CDR3 nucleotides read TGTGCCAGTACCTCAGGGTTGGGTAACTATGGCTACACCTTC. It yields the protein CASTSGLGNYGYTF.

The chain uses TRBV6-9 and TRBJ2-1; maybe TRBD2 (6 bases). V dropped 3 bases and J dropped 8 bases, with 20 bases sitting between them. CDR1 MNHGY and CDR2 SVAAGI come from the germline V gene. The CDR3 has 16 amino acids. CDR3: CASSYTGSGWNHEQFF. The CDR3 coding sequence is TGTGCCAGCAGTTACACGGGGAGCGGGTGGAACCATGAGCAGTTCTTC.

A few counts support this clonotype. J is TRBJ1-1 and V is TRBV27; a possible D gene is TRBD1 (5 bases). The CDR3 covers 13 residues. V lost 7 bases and J lost 3, with 12 bases in between. Germline V lookup: CDR1 MNHEY, CDR2 SMNVEV (reference sequence). CDR3 nucleotide sequence: TGTGCCAGCACCGGGGAGGGGTACACTGAAGCTTTCTTT. Residues: CASTGEGYTEAFF.

The V gene is TRBV5-1, the J gene TRBJ2-7; D is unclear. Germline assignment: CDR1 SGHRS and CDR2 YFSETQ. Deletions cut 4 bases from V and 2 bases from J, with 10 bases between. This CDR3 region has 13 residues. This CDR3 is CASSESPTYEQYF. As DNA, the CDR3 is TGCGCCAGCAGCGAGTCCCCGACCTACGAGCAGTACTTC.

The chain has TRBV7-9 and TRBJ2-3, with TRBD2 matching over 8 bases. After removal of 0 bases from V and 8 bases from J, the junction contained 10 bases not matched to a gene. Per germline, CDR1 SEHNR and CDR2 FQNEAQ (reference sequence). The CDR3 totals 16 residues. CDR3 loop: CASSLAGTSVLVTQYF. CDR3 nucleotide sequence: TGTGCCAGCAGCTTAGCCGGGACTAGTGTCCTGGTTACGCAGTATTTT.

The CDR3, as DNA: TGTGCCACCAGTGACCCCACTGGGGGGGATCAAACCCAGCATTTT. It encodes CATSDPTGGDQTQHF. This chain connects TRBV24-1 to TRBJ1-5, with D perhaps matching TRBD1 (5 bases). The CDR3 totals 15 residues. The germline gives CDR1 KGHDR, CDR2 SFDVKD. The ends were cut back, 4 bases at V and 11 bases at J, with 20 bases in the middle.

This clonotype came up many times. The V and J genes are TRBV30 and TRBJ2-1; D remains ambiguous. The V gene lost 0 bases and the J gene lost 9 bases, with 9 bases spanning the gap. Per the germline V gene, CDR1 is GTSNPN and CDR2 is SVGIG (reference sequence). The CDR3 is made up of 12 amino acids. The CDR3 sequence: CAWSVGSLEQFF. The CDR3, as DNA: TGTGCCTGGAGTGTGGGATCACTTGAGCAGTTCTTC.

This clonotype was recorded at least ten times. This chain links TRBV30 with TRBJ1-5, with TRBD1 as a possible D gene (6 bases). Trimming removed 0 bases at V and 1 base at J, with 16 bases between. CDR1 is GTSNPN, CDR2 SVGIG, per germline (reference sequence). This CDR3 is 17 amino acids long. In DNA form, the CDR3 reads TGTGCCTGGAGTGTACGAAAGGGGGGGATAAGCAATCAGCCCCAGCATTTT. Residues: CAWSVRKGGISNQPQHF.

This clonotype was observed at least ten times. This chain links TRBV28 with TRBJ2-7; D is possibly TRBD2 (5 bases). CDR1 and CDR2 (germline): MDHEN, SYDVKM. The CDR3 is made up of 16 amino acids. V lost 3 bases, J lost 5 bases, and 20 bases lay in between. The CDR3 DNA reads TGTGCCAGCAGTTTCCTTCGGTGGGAGCGCTCTAACGAGCAGTACTTC. It encodes CASSFLRWERSNEQYF.

In this sample, this clonotype turned up many times. This chain links TRBV7-2 with TRBJ1-1; no clear D. Germline CDR1 SGHTA, CDR2 FQGNSA. CDR3 size: 13 residues. With 4 bases removed from V and 1 base from J, the gap between germline ends came to 7 bases. This CDR3 is CASSSLPNTEAFF. CDR3 sequence (DNA): TGTGCCAGCAGCTCCTTGCCGAACACTGAAGCTTTCTTT.

With respect to this clonotype: Possible read error: a much larger clone is one base away. The rearrangement joins TRBV6-2 or TRBV6-3 to TRBJ2-3, with 11 bases aligning to TRBD2. Trimming took 4 bases from V and 5 from J; bases not matched to a gene: 11. Germline V gives CDR1 MNHEY, CDR2 SVGEGT. The CDR3 spans 17 residues. The CDR3 region has the DNA TGTGCCAGCAGTTTCCCGACTAGCGGGAATTATGAAGATACGCAGTATTTT. Translated: CASSFPTSGNYEDTQYF.

This clonotype was observed a few times. The rearrangement joins TRBV24-1 to TRBJ2-1; a weak D match, TRBD1 (5 bases). Trimming pared 1 base from V and 8 bases from J, leaving 11 bases between. The CDR3 is 14 amino acids. In germline, CDR1 is KGHDR, CDR2 SFDVKD. This CDR3 reads CATSDLGQGDEQFF. The CDR3 region has the DNA TGTGCCACCAGTGATTTAGGTCAGGGTGATGAGCAGTTCTTC.

This chain joins TRBV3-1 and TRBJ2-7, with TRBD2 matching 7 bases. V lost 3 bases, J lost 0 bases, and 14 bases stayed unmatched. CDR1 LGHDT and CDR2 YNNKEL come from the germline V gene (reference sequence). This CDR3 has 18 residues. Here the CDR3 reads CASSHGIVSGSFSYEQYF. Written as DNA, the CDR3 is TGTGCCAGCAGCCATGGGATTGTTAGCGGGTCCTTCTCCTACGAGCAGTACTTC.